The 20 T cell receptor beta chains listed next were all sequenced from one sample in a study of shared clonotypes between healthy human individuals. Sequencing was performed with immunoSEQ multiplex PCR; in TCRdb, only in-frame clones are kept and a portion is missing. This table has around 330,000 clones, around 67% appearing once. The source material was memory CD4+ T cells sorted from blood. Subset meaning: CD45RA-negative fraction. Receptors were obtained from a man aged 25-45 years in good health.

V usage is TRBV11-2 and J usage is TRBJ2-5; TRBD2 is a possible D gene (5 bases). The V end was cut by 3 bases, the J end by 5 bases, with 10 bases between. Germline loops: CDR1 SGHAT, CDR2 FQNNGV. This CDR3 is 13 amino acids long. CDR3 bases: TGTGCCAGCAGCTTCCGCGGGCTCGAGACCCAGTACTTC. This encodes CASSFRGLETQYF.

The chain joins TRBV27 to TRBJ2-7; D might be TRBD1 (5 bases). Trimming stripped 0 bases from V and 0 bases from J, with 12 bases between. This CDR3 comprises 16 residues. Germline loops: CDR1 MNHEY, CDR2 SMNVEV (reference sequence). CDR3 bases: TGTGCCAGCAGTTTATCTGGGGCCTACAGCTCCTACGAGCAGTACTTC. Protein product: CASSLSGAYSSYEQYF.

The CDR3 spells CAISGPGSYQETQYF. The CDR3 coding sequence is TGTGCCATCAGTGGACCGGGGTCTTATCAAGAGACCCAGTACTTC. The genes are TRBV10-3 and TRBJ2-5; possible D gene TRBD2, 5 bases. CDR3 length: 15 amino acids. The germline V gene encodes CDR1 ENHRY and CDR2 SYGVKD. V was shortened by 4 bases and J by 2 bases, with 14 bases between the two germline ends.

V usage is TRBV7-2 and J usage is TRBJ1-3; D gene ambiguous. This CDR3 contains 15 residues. V lost 0 bases and J 2 bases, leaving 8 bases between the germline ends. Germline V gene sequence: CDR1 SGHTA, CDR2 FQGNSA. CDR3 sequence: CASSLAGKTGNTIYF. CDR3 in DNA: TGTGCCAGCAGCTTAGCCGGCAAAACTGGAAACACCATATATTTT.

The V call is TRBV5-6, the J call TRBJ2-7, with no clear D. The CDR3 spans 10 residues. The ends were cut back, 4 bases at V and 6 bases at J, with 5 bases in the middle. The germline CDR1 and CDR2 sequences are SGHDT and YYEEEE. The CDR3 protein is CASSPLEQYF. CDR3 DNA: TGTGCCAGCAGCCCCCTCGAGCAGTACTTC.

About this clone: The identical CDR3 is also encoded by other nucleotide sequences in the sample. The chain joins TRBV2 to TRBJ2-3; D possibly matches TRBD1 or TRBD2 (5 bases each). Trimming cost V 3 bases and J 1 base, with 8 bases left between them. The CDR3 runs 14 residues. Germline CDR1 SNHLY, CDR2 FYNNEI. CDR3 amino acids: CASSDQGGTDTQYF. In nucleotides, the CDR3 is TGTGCCAGCAGTGACCAGGGAGGCACAGATACGCAGTATTTT.

The CDR3 protein is CASSVAGSGKTEQFF. CDR3 sequence (DNA): TGTGCCAGCAGCGTAGCAGGTAGCGGGAAAACTGAGCAGTTCTTC. This rearrangement joins TRBV9 to TRBJ2-1; TRBD2 matches at 8 bases. Germline trimming cut 0 bases from V and 9 bases from J; bases unmatched to any gene: 8. Germline V gives CDR1 SGDLS, CDR2 YYNGEE. The CDR3 runs to 15 residues.

The CDR3 sequence: CASSSGHLNSPLHF. The CDR3 nucleotides read TGTGCCAGCAGCTCTGGACACCTGAATTCACCCCTCCACTTT. The J gene is TRBJ1-6, the V gene TRBV5-6; a possible D gene is TRBD1 (5 bases). Germline V gene lookup returns CDR1 SGHDT and CDR2 YYEEEE. This CDR3 is 14 amino acids long. Deletions cut 3 bases from V and 7 bases from J, with 11 bases between.

This chain connects TRBV11-2 to TRBJ2-2, with 8 bases aligning to TRBD2. Germline V lookup: CDR1 SGHAT, CDR2 FQNNGV. This CDR3 has 16 amino acids. Trimming removed 5 bases from V and 0 bases from J; junction bases left unmatched: 5. The CDR3 coding sequence is TGTGCCAGCAGCGCCGGGACTAGAACGAACACCGGGGAGCTGTTTTTT. Residues: CASSAGTRTNTGELFF.

This rearrangement joins TRBV27 to TRBJ2-4, with 8 bases lining up with TRBD1. Germline-derived CDR1 and CDR2 are MNHEY and SMNVEV (reference sequence). CDR3 length equals 16 residues. V shed 5 bases, J shed 0 bases, and the junction held 6 bases outside the gene matches. The DNA for the CDR3 is TGTGCCAGCAGTCCGGACAGGGTGGTAGCCAAAAACATTCAGTACTTC. Protein sequence: CASSPDRVVAKNIQYF.

The rearrangement joins TRBV4-1 to TRBJ1-2; D not resolved. Germline loops: CDR1 MGHRA, CDR2 YSYEKL. The V and J ends lost 0 bases and 4 bases respectively, with 9 bases between them. The CDR3 consists of 14 residues. The CDR3 region has the DNA TGCGCCAGCAGCCAAGACACGGGTATCTATGGCTACACCTTC. Protein product: CASSQDTGIYGYTF.

The gene calls are TRBV19 and TRBJ1-5, with D uncertain. This CDR3 comprises 15 residues. From germline, CDR1 is LNHDA and CDR2 SQIVND (reference sequence). V was cut by 3 bases and J by 0 bases, with 9 bases left in between. Written as DNA, the CDR3 is TGTGCCAGTAGTATGGAGCCTTATAGCAATCAGCCCCAGCATTTT. This sequence encodes CASSMEPYSNQPQHF.

The V and J genes are TRBV28 and TRBJ2-7, with D maybe TRBD2 (5 bases). The germline V gene encodes CDR1 MDHEN and CDR2 SYDVKM. The ends were cut back, 7 bases at V and 2 bases at J, with 9 bases in the middle. This CDR3 is 12 amino acids long. CDR3 protein: CASTADTYEQYF. In DNA, the CDR3 is TGTGCCAGCACAGCGGATACCTACGAGCAGTACTTC.

The rearrangement links TRBV28 to TRBJ1-1; a weak D match, TRBD1 (6 bases). The CDR3 has 14 residues. V was pared by 5 bases and J by 2 bases, with 12 bases between. CDR1 is MDHEN, CDR2 SYDVKM, per germline. CDR3 sequence: CASSLIQGNTEAFF. In nucleotides, the CDR3 is TGTGCCAGCAGTCTAATACAGGGAAACACTGAAGCTTTCTTT.

This chain uses TRBV19 with TRBJ2-4; 10 bases line up with TRBD2. V shed 7 bases and J 7 bases; nucleotides not matched to a gene: 7. Germline V CDR1 and CDR2: LNHDA, SQIVND (reference sequence). This CDR3 comprises 14 residues. The CDR3 protein is CASKTASGSNIQYF. The CDR3 DNA reads TGTGCCAGTAAGACAGCTAGCGGGAGTAACATTCAGTACTTC.

The chain combines TRBV15 with TRBJ2-7, with TRBD2 identical over 13 bases. V was pared by 5 bases and J by 3 bases, with 10 bases of the junction left unmatched. This CDR3 region has 17 residues. CDR1 is LNHNV and CDR2 is YYDKDF in the germline V gene (reference sequence). This CDR3 is CATSPFWTSGSYYEQYF. The CDR3 DNA reads as TGTGCCACCAGCCCCTTCTGGACTAGCGGGAGTTACTACGAGCAGTACTTC.

This chain joins TRBV6-5 and TRBJ2-2, with no clear D. Trimming cost V 0 bases and J 0 bases, with 5 bases left between them. From germline, CDR1 is MNHEY and CDR2 SVGAGI. This CDR3 comprises 15 residues. The CDR3 reads CASSYSPANTGELFF. CDR3 in DNA: TGTGCCAGCAGTTACTCGCCAGCGAACACCGGGGAGCTGTTTTTT.

The gene calls are TRBV14 and TRBJ2-3; D is undetermined. Trimming pared 0 bases from V and 5 bases from J, leaving 9 bases between. Germline V gives CDR1 SGHDN, CDR2 FVKESK. The CDR3 has 14 residues. CDR3 protein: CASSQEITLDTQYF. The DNA of the CDR3 is TGTGCCAGCAGCCAAGAAATAACTTTAGATACGCAGTATTTT. The whole variable domain, filled in from reference TRBV14 and TRBJ2-3, reads EAGVTQFPSHSVIEKGQTVTLRCDPISGHDNLYWYRRVMGKEIKFLLHFVKESKQDESGMPNNRFLAERTGGTYSTLKVQPAELEDSGVYFCASSQEITLDTQYFGPGTRLTVL.

V is TRBV5-4 and J is TRBJ1-4; a possible D gene is TRBD1 (5 bases). Looked up from germline, CDR1 is SGHNT and CDR2 is YYREEE (reference sequence). Trimming took off 4 bases at V and 5 bases at J, with 15 bases between the two ends. The CDR3 is made up of 15 amino acids. The CDR3 sequence: CASSPSWGENEKLFF. In DNA form, the CDR3 reads TGTGCCAGCAGCCCCTCGTGGGGCGAGAATGAAAAACTGTTTTTT. Looking up the rest from reference TRBV5-4 and TRBJ1-4 gives the full variable domain: ETGVTQSPTHLIKTRGQQVTLRCSSQSGHNTVSWYQQALGQGPQFIFQYYREEENGRGNFPPRFSGLQFPNYSSELNVNALELDDSALYLCASSPSWGENEKLFFGSGTQLSVL.

The chain joins TRBV7-8 to TRBJ2-7, with 10 nucleotides matching TRBD1. V lost 5 bases, J lost 5 bases, and 12 bases stayed unmatched. The CDR3 extends over 16 amino acids. Germline V gene lookup returns CDR1 SGHVS and CDR2 FQNEAQ. CDR3 in amino acids: CASSRLGGQGIHEQYF. The CDR3 DNA follows: TGTGCCAGCAGCCGTCTAGGGGGACAGGGGATCCACGAGCAGTACTTC.